This entry lists 27 T cell receptor beta chains sequenced from one sample in a study of blood T cell repertoires in COVID-19. The assay was immunoSEQ multiplex PCR, and TCRdb's table has in-frame clones only and misses some. The sample has 350,000 to 450,000 clones; roughly 85% are singletons. Sequenced sample: peripheral blood. All receptors derive from a woman aged 18-30 years with acute or convalescent COVID-19.

V gene TRBV5-1 combines with J gene TRBJ2-2, with TRBD1 matching over 9 bases. The CDR3 is 15 amino acids. The V segment lost 4 bases and the J segment 6 bases; nucleotides outside the gene matches: 7. CDR1 SGHRS and CDR2 YFSETQ come from the germline V gene. Here the CDR3 reads CASSPGTGTAGELFF. The CDR3 DNA reads TGCGCCAGCAGCCCCGGGACAGGGACTGCCGGGGAGCTGTTTTTT.

J is TRBJ2-2 and V is TRBV7-3, with D unclear. CDR3 length equals 14 residues. V lost 3 bases and J 7 bases, leaving 12 bases between the germline ends. The germline V gene has CDR1 SGHTA and CDR2 FQGTGA. CDR3 sequence (DNA): TGTGCCAGCAGCTTGGAGTTCGGAGACGGGGAGCTGTTTTTT. Protein: CASSLEFGDGELFF. Full variable domain (outside the CDR3, taken from reference TRBV7-3 and TRBJ2-2): GAGVSQTPSNKVTEKGKYVELRCDPISGHTALYWYRQSLGQGPEFLIYFQGTGAADDSGLPNDRFFAVRPEGSVSTLKIQRTERGDSAVYLCASSLEFGDGELFFGEGSRLTVL.

The chain combines TRBV12-3 or TRBV12-4 with TRBJ1-2; D possibly corresponds to TRBD1 (5 bases). The CDR3 has 13 residues. Trimming pared 8 bases from V and 6 bases from J, leaving 16 bases between. The DNA of the CDR3 is TGTGCCAGCTGGCTACGGGGGGTAAATGGCTACACCTTC. It is translated as CASWLRGVNGYTF.

The sample holds one count of this clone. V usage is TRBV5-4 and J usage is TRBJ2-3; 15 bases agree with TRBD2. The CDR3 is 20 residues long. Germline V gene lookup returns CDR1 SGHNT and CDR2 YYREEE (reference sequence). V lost 2 bases to trimming and J lost 1 base; unmatched junction nucleotides: 11. The CDR3 coding sequence is TGTGCCAGCAGCTTTCGGTACGGGACTAGCGGGGGGCGGGGCACAGATACGCAGTATTTT. Translation: CASSFRYGTSGGRGTDTQYF.

This clone has more than one count but fewer than ten. The J gene is TRBJ1-2, the V gene TRBV30; D uncertain. Germline assignment: CDR1 GTSNPN and CDR2 SVGIG (reference sequence). CDR3 size: 11 residues. V shed 4 bases and J shed 5 bases, with 8 bases lying between them. The DNA for the CDR3 is TGTGCCTGGAATGAGGGATATGGCTACACCTTC. It encodes CAWNEGYGYTF. Drawing the rest from reference TRBV30 and TRBJ1-2, the complete variable domain is SQTIHQWPATLVQPVGSPLSLECTVEGTSNPNLYWYRQAAGRGLQLLFYSVGIGQISSEVPQNLSASRPQDRQFILSSKKLLLSDSGFYLCAWNEGYGYTFGSGTRLTVV.

The rearrangement joins TRBV5-5 to TRBJ1-1; D is uncertain. CDR3 length equals 15 residues. From germline, CDR1 is SGHKS and CDR2 YYEKEE (reference sequence). V gave up 1 base and J gave up 0 bases, with 10 bases separating them. The CDR3 loop reads CASSLRPGMNTEAFF. CDR3 in DNA: TGTGCCAGCAGCTTGCGACCGGGAATGAACACTGAAGCTTTCTTT.

This chain joins TRBV19 and TRBJ1-5; tentatively, D is TRBD1 (5 bases). V lost 8 bases and J lost 4, with 15 bases in between. CDR3 length: 14 amino acids. CDR1 is LNHDA, CDR2 SQIVND, per germline (reference sequence). In DNA, the CDR3 is TGTGCCAGTGAGGACGGTGGGGCAAATCAGCCCCAGCATTTT. Translation: CASEDGGANQPQHF.

Only a few counts were recorded for this clone. The CDR3 is CASSRLGQNTEAFF. CDR3 in DNA: TGTGCCAGCAGCCGTCTGGGACAGAACACTGAAGCTTTCTTT. V and J are TRBV6-5 and TRBJ1-1; tentative D call: TRBD1 (6 bases). CDR3 length equals 14 residues. V shed 6 bases and J shed 1 base, with 12 bases lying between them. In germline, CDR1 is MNHEY, CDR2 SVGAGI.

J is TRBJ2-1 and V is TRBV28, with 10 nucleotides matching TRBD2. The CDR3 loop spans 17 amino acids. Losses at the gene ends were 4 bases for V and 6 bases for J; bases not matched to a gene: 12. Germline V lookup: CDR1 MDHEN, CDR2 SYDVKM. CDR3 nucleotide sequence: TGTGCCAGCAGTTATCTGGAGCTAGCGGGAGTCACCAATGAGCAGTTCTTC. It specifies CASSYLELAGVTNEQFF.

This rearrangement joins TRBV19 to TRBJ2-1, with 11 nucleotides matching TRBD2. J gave up 4 bases and V 1 base, and 3 bases lay outside the gene matches. Per the germline V gene, CDR1 is LNHDA and CDR2 is SQIVND (reference sequence). The CDR3 loop spans 16 amino acids. The CDR3 region is CASSIVLAGVYNEQFF. CDR3 DNA sequence: TGTGCCAGTAGTATAGTACTAGCGGGGGTATACAATGAGCAGTTCTTC.

This clone was found a few times. The chain couples TRBV10-1 to TRBJ1-6, with D possibly being TRBD1 (5 bases). The CDR3 runs 15 residues. V shed 0 bases and J shed 8 bases, with 11 bases lying between them. Germline CDR1 WNHNN, CDR2 SYGVQD (reference sequence). CDR3 sequence: CASSESTGRYSPLHF. The CDR3 DNA reads TGCGCCAGCAGTGAGTCTACAGGTCGATATTCACCCCTCCACTTT.

The sample holds a few counts of this clone. The J gene is TRBJ2-5, the V gene TRBV6-5; no reliable D call. The CDR3 runs to 14 residues. Per germline, CDR1 MNHEY and CDR2 SVGAGI. V gave up 8 bases and J gave up 5 bases, with 18 bases separating them. DNA of the CDR3: TGTGCCAGCTCTTGGAGCGCCCCTTGGGAGACCCAGTACTTC. It translates to CASSWSAPWETQYF.

The chain joins TRBV11-2 to TRBJ2-7, with unresolved D. Germline CDR1 SGHAT, CDR2 FQNNGV. The ends were cut back, 4 bases at V and 0 bases at J, with 16 bases in the middle. The CDR3 runs 16 residues. The CDR3: CASSYAGSTISYEQYF. CDR3 bases: TGTGCCAGCAGCTATGCCGGCTCAACTATCTCCTACGAGCAGTACTTC.

This chain connects TRBV20-1 to TRBJ1-2, with D maybe TRBD1 (6 bases). The CDR3 totals 12 residues. With 3 bases removed from V and 6 bases from J, the gap between germline ends came to 11 bases. Looked up from germline, CDR1 is DFQATT and CDR2 is SNEGSKA (reference sequence). The CDR3 spells CSASPTGNGYTF. As DNA, the CDR3 is TGCAGTGCTAGTCCCACAGGGAATGGCTACACCTTC.

The chain combines TRBV27 with TRBJ1-1; weak D call: TRBD1 (6 bases). Trimming shortened V by 6 bases and J by 2 bases, and 13 bases separated the two germline ends. Germline lookup yields CDR1 MNHEY and CDR2 SMNVEV (reference sequence). CDR3 length: 14 amino acids. DNA of the CDR3: TGTGCCAGCAGACAGGGAACGTCAAACACTGAAGCTTTCTTT. Translation: CASRQGTSNTEAFF.

This rearrangement joins TRBV5-1 to TRBJ1-3; perhaps TRBD1 as D (5 bases). CDR1 SGHRS and CDR2 YFSETQ come from the germline V gene. The V gene lost 3 bases and the J gene lost 0 bases, with 10 bases spanning the gap. The CDR3 extends over 15 amino acids. The CDR3 loop reads CASSSGENSGNTIYF. The CDR3 DNA reads TGCGCCAGCAGCTCGGGGGAGAACTCTGGAAACACCATATATTTT.

V usage is TRBV5-1 and J usage is TRBJ2-2; TRBD1 agrees at 9 bases. CDR1 and CDR2 from the germline V gene are SGHRS and YFSETQ. Trimming cost V 4 bases and J 4 bases; bases outside gene matches: 5. The CDR3 is 15 residues long. The CDR3 reads CASSTGTGTTGELFF. The CDR3 nucleotides are TGCGCCAGCAGCACGGGGACAGGGACCACCGGGGAGCTGTTTTTT.

This clone was picked up one time. The rearrangement joins TRBV5-4 to TRBJ1-1; tentatively, D is TRBD1 (5 bases). The V end lost 1 base, the J end lost 5 bases, and 9 bases lay between the germline ends. Germline CDR1 and CDR2: SGHNT and YYREEE (reference sequence). This CDR3 has 13 residues. CDR3 in amino acids: CASSLQGVTEAFF. CDR3 in DNA: TGTGCCAGCAGCTTGCAAGGGGTGACTGAAGCTTTCTTT.

This sequence joins TRBV7-7 and TRBJ2-5; 11 positions agree with TRBD2. Germline V lookup: CDR1 SSHAT, CDR2 FNYEAQ (reference sequence). The V gene end was trimmed by 5 bases and the J gene end by 0 bases; junction bases not matched to a gene: 2. The CDR3 is made up of 15 amino acids. CDR3 residues: CASSPTSGDQETQYF. In DNA, the CDR3 is TGTGCCAGCAGCCCGACTAGCGGGGACCAAGAGACCCAGTACTTC.

This clone was detected only a few times. Distinct nucleotide sequences in the sample also encode this CDR3. The V and J genes are TRBV12-5 and TRBJ1-1, with D tentatively TRBD1 (5 bases). Deletions cut 5 bases from V and 4 bases from J, with 11 bases between. Germline V gene data show CDR1 as LGHNT and CDR2 as FRNRAP. The CDR3 totals 13 residues. CDR3: CASGPRGGTEAFF. In nucleotides, the CDR3 is TGTGCTAGTGGTCCCCGGGGGGGCACTGAAGCTTTCTTT.

The chain joins TRBV28 to TRBJ1-5; D gene ambiguous. V was trimmed by 6 bases and J by 0 bases, leaving 9 bases between them. CDR3 size: 14 residues. Germline CDR1 is MDHEN and CDR2 is SYDVKM. The CDR3 here is CASSPRVSNQPQHF. CDR3 DNA sequence: TGTGCCAGCAGCCCGAGGGTTAGCAATCAGCCCCAGCATTTT. Variable domain in full (rest from reference TRBV28 and TRBJ1-5): DVKVTQSSRYLVKRTGEKVFLECVQDMDHENMFWYRQDPGLGLRLIYFSYDVKMKEKGDIPEGYSVSREKKERFSLILESASTNQTSMYLCASSPRVSNQPQHFGDGTRLSIL.

The CDR3 protein is CATGSSFGYTF. Here the CDR3 DNA reads TGTGCCACCGGGAGTTCTTTCGGCTACACCTTC. The rearrangement uses TRBV28 and TRBJ1-2; D gene uncertain. Germline CDR1 MDHEN, CDR2 SYDVKM. The CDR3 is 11 amino acids. V gave up 10 bases and J gave up 8 bases, with 14 bases separating them.

The J gene is TRBJ2-3, the V gene TRBV28; 7 bases are a match to TRBD2. Germline CDR1 MDHEN, CDR2 SYDVKM. This CDR3 is built from 15 residues. V trimming: 5 bases; J trimming: 0 bases; junction bases outside the gene matches: 5. CDR3: CASSPLAESTDTQYF. The CDR3 DNA reads TGTGCCAGCAGTCCCCTAGCGGAGAGCACAGATACGCAGTATTTT.

The chain carries TRBV7-2 and TRBJ2-2, with D possibly matching TRBD1 (6 bases). Trimming took off 5 bases at V and 1 base at J, with 11 bases between the two ends. In germline, CDR1 is SGHTA, CDR2 FQGNSA. This CDR3 contains 15 residues. In DNA form, the CDR3 reads TGTGCCAGCAGCCGGAGACAGGAGAACACCGGGGAGCTGTTTTTT. Amino acid sequence: CASSRRQENTGELFF.

This rearrangement joins TRBV6-4 to TRBJ2-3, with D hard to call. Germline CDR1 and CDR2: MRHNA and SNTAGT. The CDR3 has 14 residues. Trimming removed 4 bases from V and 4 bases from J, with 12 bases in between. The chain's CDR3 is CASSAQNPPDTQYF. In DNA form, the CDR3 reads TGTGCCAGCAGTGCACAGAACCCCCCAGATACGCAGTATTTT.

This clone was detected once. CDR3: CASSLTGELFF. Here the CDR3 DNA reads TGTGCCAGCAGCTTAACTGGGGAGCTGTTTTTT. The chain joins TRBV11-2 to TRBJ2-2; D not resolved. The CDR3 has 11 residues. V was pared by 2 bases and J by 8 bases, with 3 bases between. Per the germline V gene, CDR1 is SGHAT and CDR2 is FQNNGV.

The genes are TRBV6-6 and TRBJ1-1; 8 nucleotides align to TRBD1. This CDR3 contains 14 residues. Germline assignment: CDR1 MNHNY and CDR2 SVGAGI (reference sequence). Unmatched junction bases numbered 6, after V lost 6 bases and J lost 3 bases. CDR3: CASRRQGTDTEAFF. The CDR3 coding sequence is TGTGCCAGCAGGCGACAGGGGACGGACACTGAAGCTTTCTTT.